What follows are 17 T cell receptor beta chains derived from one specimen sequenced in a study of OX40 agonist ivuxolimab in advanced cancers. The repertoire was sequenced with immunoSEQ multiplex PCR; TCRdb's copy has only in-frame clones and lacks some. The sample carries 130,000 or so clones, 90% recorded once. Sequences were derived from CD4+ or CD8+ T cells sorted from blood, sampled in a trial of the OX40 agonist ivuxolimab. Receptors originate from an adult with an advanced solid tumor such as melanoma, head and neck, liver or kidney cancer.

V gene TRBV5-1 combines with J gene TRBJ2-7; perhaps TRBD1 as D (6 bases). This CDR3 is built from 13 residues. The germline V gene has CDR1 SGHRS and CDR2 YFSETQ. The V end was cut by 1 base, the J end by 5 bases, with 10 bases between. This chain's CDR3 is CASSLSGVDEQYF. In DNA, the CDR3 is TGCGCCAGCAGCTTGTCAGGGGTTGACGAGCAGTACTTC. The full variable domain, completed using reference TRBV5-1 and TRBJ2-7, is KAGVTQTPRYLIKTRGQQVTLSCSPISGHRSVSWYQQTPGQGLQFLFEYFSETQRNKGNFPGRFSGRQFSNSRSEMNVSTLELGDSALYLCASSLSGVDEQYFGPGTRLTVT.

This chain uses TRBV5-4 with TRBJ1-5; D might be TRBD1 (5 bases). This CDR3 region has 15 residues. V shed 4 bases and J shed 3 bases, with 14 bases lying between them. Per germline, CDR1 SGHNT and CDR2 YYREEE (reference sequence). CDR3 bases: TGTGCCAGCAGCACGGGGGGAGGGGTCAATCAGCCCCAGCATTTT. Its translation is CASSTGGGVNQPQHF.

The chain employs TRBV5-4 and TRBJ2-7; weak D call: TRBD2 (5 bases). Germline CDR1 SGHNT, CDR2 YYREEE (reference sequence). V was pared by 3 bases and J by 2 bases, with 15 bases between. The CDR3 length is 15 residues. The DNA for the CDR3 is TGTGCCAGCAGCTCGCAGGCGGGTCCCGCCTACGAGCAGTACTTC. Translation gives CASSSQAGPAYEQYF.

DNA of the CDR3: TGTGCCGGATCGACAGGGGCAACTAATGAAAAACTGTTTTTT. Encoded protein: CAGSTGATNEKLFF. This chain uses TRBV6-1 with TRBJ1-4; 8 nucleotides line up with TRBD1. This CDR3 is 14 amino acids long. Germline CDR1 MNHNS, CDR2 SASEGT. V shed 11 bases, J shed 0 bases, and the junction held 5 bases outside the gene matches.

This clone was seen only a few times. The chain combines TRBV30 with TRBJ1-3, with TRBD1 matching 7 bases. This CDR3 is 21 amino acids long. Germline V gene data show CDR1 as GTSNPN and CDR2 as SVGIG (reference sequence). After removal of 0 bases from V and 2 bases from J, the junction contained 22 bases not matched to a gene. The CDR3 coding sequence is TGTGCCTGGAGTGTCTTGAGGGCCGCCAGAAAGACAGGGATCCCTGGAAACACCATATATTTT. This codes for CAWSVLRAARKTGIPGNTIYF.

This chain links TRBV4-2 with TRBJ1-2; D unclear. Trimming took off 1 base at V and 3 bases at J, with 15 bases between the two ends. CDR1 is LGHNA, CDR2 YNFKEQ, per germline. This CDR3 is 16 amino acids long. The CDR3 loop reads CASSQVGGSSYYGYTF. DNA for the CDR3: TGTGCCAGCAGCCAAGTAGGAGGCAGCTCCTACTATGGCTACACCTTC.

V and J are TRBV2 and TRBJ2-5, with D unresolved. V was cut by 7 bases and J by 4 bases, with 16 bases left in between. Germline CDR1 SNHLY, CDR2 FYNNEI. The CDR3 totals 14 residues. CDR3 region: CASTFGSLAETQYF. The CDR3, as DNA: TGTGCCAGCACCTTCGGGTCGCTCGCAGAGACCCAGTACTTC.

CDR3 in amino acids: CASSGGRGRGEAFF. CDR3 DNA sequence: TGTGCCAGCAGCGGTGGGAGGGGCAGGGGTGAAGCTTTCTTT. V gene TRBV9 combines with J gene TRBJ1-1; D is possibly TRBD1 (6 bases). This CDR3 has 14 residues. V was clipped by 3 bases and J by 7 bases, with 16 bases between them. Germline CDR1 and CDR2: SGDLS and YYNGEE.

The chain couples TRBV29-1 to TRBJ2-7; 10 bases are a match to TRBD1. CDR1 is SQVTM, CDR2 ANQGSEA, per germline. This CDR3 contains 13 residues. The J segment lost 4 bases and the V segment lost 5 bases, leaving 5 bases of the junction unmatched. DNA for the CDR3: TGCAGCGTTTCCGGGACAGGGGTATACGAGCAGTACTTC. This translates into CSVSGTGVYEQYF.

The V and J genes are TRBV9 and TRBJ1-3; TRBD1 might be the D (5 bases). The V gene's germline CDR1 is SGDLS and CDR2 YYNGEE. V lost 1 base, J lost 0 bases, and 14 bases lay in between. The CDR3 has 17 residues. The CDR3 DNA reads TGTGCCAGCAGCGTACCCCTGGACGACAGCTCTGGAAACACCATATATTTT. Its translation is CASSVPLDDSSGNTIYF.

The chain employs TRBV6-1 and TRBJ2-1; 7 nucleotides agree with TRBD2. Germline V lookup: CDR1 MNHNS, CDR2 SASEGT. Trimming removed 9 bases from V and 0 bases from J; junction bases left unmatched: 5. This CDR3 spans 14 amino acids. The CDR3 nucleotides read TGTGCCAGTAGCGGGCCCAGCTCCTACAATGAGCAGTTCTTC. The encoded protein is CASSGPSSYNEQFF.

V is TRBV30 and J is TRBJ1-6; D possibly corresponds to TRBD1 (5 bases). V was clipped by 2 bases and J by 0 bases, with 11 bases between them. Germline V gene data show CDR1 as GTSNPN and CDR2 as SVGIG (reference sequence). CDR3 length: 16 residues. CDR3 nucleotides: TGTGCCTGGAGTTCTCAGGGAAGCTCCTATAATTCACCCCTCCACTTT. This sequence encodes CAWSSQGSSYNSPLHF.

The CDR3 sequence is CASSQDGTSVPTGELFF. The CDR3 DNA reads TGCGCCAGCAGCCAAGATGGGACTAGCGTACCCACCGGGGAGCTGTTTTTT. J is TRBJ2-2 and V is TRBV4-3; TRBD2 aligns across 10 bases. The ends lost 0 bases at V and 4 bases at J; junction bases unmatched: 5. The CDR3 totals 17 residues. Germline assignment: CDR1 LGHNA and CDR2 YSLEER.

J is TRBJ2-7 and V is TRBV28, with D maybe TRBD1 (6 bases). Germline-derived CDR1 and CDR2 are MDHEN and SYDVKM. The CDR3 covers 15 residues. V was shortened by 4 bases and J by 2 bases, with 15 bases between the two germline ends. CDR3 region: CASSSPGTPTYEQYF. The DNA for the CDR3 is TGTGCCAGCAGTTCCCCCGGGACACCTACCTACGAGCAGTACTTC. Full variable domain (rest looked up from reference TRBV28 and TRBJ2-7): DVKVTQSSRYLVKRTGEKVFLECVQDMDHENMFWYRQDPGLGLRLIYFSYDVKMKEKGDIPEGYSVSREKKERFSLILESASTNQTSMYLCASSSPGTPTYEQYFGPGTRLTVT.

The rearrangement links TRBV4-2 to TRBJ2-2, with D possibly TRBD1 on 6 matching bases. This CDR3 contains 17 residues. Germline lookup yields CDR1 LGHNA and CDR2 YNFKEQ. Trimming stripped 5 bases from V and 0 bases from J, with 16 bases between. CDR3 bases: TGTGCCAGCAGCTACCTACTCGGGACATCGAACACCGGGGAGCTGTTTTTT. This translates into CASSYLLGTSNTGELFF.

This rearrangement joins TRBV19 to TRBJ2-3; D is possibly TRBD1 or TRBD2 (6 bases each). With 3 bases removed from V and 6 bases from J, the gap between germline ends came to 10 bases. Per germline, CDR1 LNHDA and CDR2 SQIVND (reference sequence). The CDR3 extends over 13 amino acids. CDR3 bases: TGTGCCAGTAGTATCGGGGGCGCGGATACGCAGTATTTT. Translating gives CASSIGGADTQYF.

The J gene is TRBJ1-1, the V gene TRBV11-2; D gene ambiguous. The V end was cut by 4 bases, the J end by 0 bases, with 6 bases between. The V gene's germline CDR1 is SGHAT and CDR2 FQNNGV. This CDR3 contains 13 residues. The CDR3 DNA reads TGTGCCAGCAGCTCCCAACTGAACACTGAAGCTTTCTTT. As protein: CASSSQLNTEAFF.